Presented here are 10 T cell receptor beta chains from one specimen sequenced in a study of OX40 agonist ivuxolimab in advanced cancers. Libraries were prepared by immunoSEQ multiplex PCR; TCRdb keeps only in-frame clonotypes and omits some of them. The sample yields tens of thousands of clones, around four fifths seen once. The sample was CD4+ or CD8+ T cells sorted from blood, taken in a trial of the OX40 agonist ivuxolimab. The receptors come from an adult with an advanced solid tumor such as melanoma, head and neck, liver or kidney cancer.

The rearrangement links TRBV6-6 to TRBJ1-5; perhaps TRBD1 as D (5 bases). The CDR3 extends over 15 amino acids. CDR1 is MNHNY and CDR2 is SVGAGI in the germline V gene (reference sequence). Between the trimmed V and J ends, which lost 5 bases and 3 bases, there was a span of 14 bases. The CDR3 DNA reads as TGTGCCAGCAGTATCCAGGGATCCCCCAATCAGCCCCAGCATTTT. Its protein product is CASSIQGSPNQPQHF.

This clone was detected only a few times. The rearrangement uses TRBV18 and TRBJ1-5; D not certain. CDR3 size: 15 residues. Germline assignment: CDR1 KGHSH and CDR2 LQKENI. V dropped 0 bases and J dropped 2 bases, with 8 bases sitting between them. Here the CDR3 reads CASSPPYGRNQPQHF. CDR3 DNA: TGTGCCAGCTCACCACCGTACGGACGCAATCAGCCCCAGCATTTT.

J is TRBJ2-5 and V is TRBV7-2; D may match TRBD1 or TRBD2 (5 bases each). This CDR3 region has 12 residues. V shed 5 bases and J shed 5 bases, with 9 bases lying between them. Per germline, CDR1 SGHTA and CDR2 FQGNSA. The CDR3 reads CASSAEGETQYF. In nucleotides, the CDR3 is TGTGCCAGCAGCGCCGAGGGGGAGACCCAGTACTTC.

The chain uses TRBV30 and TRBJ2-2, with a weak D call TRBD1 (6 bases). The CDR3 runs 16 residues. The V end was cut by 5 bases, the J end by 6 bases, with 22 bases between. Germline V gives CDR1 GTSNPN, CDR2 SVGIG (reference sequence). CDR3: CAWADGWGPGAGELFF. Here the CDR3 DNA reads TGTGCCTGGGCCGATGGGTGGGGGCCTGGGGCCGGGGAGCTGTTTTTT. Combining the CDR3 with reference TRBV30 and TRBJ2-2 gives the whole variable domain SQTIHQWPATLVQPVGSPLSLECTVEGTSNPNLYWYRQAAGRGLQLLFYSVGIGQISSEVPQNLSASRPQDRQFILSSKKLLLSDSGFYLCAWADGWGPGAGELFFGEGSRLTVL.

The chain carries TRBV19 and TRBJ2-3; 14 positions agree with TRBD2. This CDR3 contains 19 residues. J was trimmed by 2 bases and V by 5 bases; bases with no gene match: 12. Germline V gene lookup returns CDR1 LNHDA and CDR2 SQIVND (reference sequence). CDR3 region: CASSPGTSGGRTFTDTQYF. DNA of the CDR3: TGTGCCAGTAGTCCAGGGACTAGCGGGGGCCGGACCTTCACAGATACGCAGTATTTT.

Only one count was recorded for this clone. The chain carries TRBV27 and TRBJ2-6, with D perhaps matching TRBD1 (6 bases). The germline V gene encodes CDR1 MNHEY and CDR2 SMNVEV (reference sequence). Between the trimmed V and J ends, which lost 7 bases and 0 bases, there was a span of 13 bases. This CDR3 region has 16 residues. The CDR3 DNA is TGTGCCAGCACCGGGAACAGGGTCTCTGGGGCCAACGTCCTGACTTTC. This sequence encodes CASTGNRVSGANVLTF.

The chain's CDR3 is CASSDTSGRVNEQFF. The DNA for the CDR3 is TGTGCCAGCAGCGACACTAGCGGGAGAGTGAATGAGCAGTTCTTC. The rearrangement joins TRBV2 to TRBJ2-1; 11 bases match TRBD2. This CDR3 region has 15 residues. Germline V CDR1 and CDR2: SNHLY, FYNNEI. V lost 6 bases to trimming and J lost 7 bases; unmatched junction nucleotides: 8.

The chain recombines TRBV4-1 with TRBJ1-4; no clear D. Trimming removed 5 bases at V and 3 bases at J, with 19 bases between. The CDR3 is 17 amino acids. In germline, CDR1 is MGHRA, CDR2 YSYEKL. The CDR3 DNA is TGCGCCAGCAGCTCCTGGACCGCCGGAAGAGCTAATGAAAAACTGTTTTTT. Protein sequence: CASSSWTAGRANEKLFF.

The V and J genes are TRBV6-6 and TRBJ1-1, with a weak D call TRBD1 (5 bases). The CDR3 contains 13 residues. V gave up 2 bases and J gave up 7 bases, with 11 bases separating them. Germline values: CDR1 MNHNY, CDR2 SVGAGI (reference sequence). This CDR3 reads CASSYDSELEAFF. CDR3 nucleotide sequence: TGTGCCAGCAGTTACGACAGCGAACTTGAAGCTTTCTTT.

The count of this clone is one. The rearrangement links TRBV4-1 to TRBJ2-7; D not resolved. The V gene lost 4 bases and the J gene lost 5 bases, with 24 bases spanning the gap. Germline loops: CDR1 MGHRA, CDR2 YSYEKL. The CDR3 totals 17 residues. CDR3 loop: CASSPRPPTPIQDEQYF. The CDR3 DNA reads TGCGCCAGCAGCCCCCGTCCCCCTACACCAATTCAGGACGAGCAGTACTTC.